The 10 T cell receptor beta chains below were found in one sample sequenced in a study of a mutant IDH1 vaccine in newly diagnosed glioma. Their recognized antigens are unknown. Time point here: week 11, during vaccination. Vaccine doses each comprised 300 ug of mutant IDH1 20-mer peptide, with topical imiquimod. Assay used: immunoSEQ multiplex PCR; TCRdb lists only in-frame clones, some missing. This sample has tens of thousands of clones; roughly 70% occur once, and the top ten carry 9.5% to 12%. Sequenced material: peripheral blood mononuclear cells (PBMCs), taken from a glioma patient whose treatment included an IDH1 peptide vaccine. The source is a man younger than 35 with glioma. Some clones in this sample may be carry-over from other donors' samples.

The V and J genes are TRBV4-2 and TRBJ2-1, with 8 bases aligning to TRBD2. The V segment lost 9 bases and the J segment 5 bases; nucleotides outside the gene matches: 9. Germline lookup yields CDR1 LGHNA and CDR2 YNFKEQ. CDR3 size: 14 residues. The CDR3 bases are TGTGCCAGTAGCTCCGGGACTAGAAACAATGAGCAGTTCTTC. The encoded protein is CASSSGTRNNEQFF.

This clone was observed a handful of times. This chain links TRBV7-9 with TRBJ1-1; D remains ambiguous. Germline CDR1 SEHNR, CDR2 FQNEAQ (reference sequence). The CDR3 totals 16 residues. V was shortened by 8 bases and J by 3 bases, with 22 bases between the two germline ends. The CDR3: CASRSESGRRDTEAFF. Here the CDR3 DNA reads TGTGCCAGCCGTTCTGAATCGGGGAGAAGGGACACTGAAGCTTTCTTT.

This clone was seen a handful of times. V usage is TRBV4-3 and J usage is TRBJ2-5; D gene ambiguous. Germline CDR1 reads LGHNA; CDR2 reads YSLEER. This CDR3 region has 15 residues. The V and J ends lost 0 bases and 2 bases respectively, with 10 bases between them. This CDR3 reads CASSQDLAGQETQYF. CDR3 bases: TGCGCCAGCAGCCAAGATTTGGCAGGACAAGAGACCCAGTACTTC.

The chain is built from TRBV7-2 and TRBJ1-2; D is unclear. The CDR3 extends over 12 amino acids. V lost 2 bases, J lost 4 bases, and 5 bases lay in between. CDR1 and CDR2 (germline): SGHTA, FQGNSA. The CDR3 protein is CASSLLGYGYTF. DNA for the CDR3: TGTGCCAGCAGCTTATTAGGCTATGGCTACACCTTC.

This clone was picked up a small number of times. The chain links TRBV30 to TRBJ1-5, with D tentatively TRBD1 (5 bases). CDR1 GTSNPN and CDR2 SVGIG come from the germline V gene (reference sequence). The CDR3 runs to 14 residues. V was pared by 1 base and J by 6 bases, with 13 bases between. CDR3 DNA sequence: TGTGCCTGGAGTGAAGGGCAGGGCGGTCAGCCCCAGCATTTT. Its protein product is CAWSEGQGGQPQHF.

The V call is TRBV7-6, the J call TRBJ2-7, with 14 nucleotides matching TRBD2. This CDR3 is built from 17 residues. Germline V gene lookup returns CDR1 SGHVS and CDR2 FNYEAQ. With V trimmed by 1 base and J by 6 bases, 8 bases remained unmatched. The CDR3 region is CASSLGLAGGPAREQYF. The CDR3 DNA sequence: TGTGCCAGCAGCTTAGGACTAGCGGGAGGGCCGGCGCGCGAGCAGTACTTC.

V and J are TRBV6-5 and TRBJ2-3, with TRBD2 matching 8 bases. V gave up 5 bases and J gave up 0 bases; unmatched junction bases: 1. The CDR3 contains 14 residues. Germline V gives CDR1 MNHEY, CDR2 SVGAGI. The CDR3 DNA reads TGTGCCAGCAGTCCTAGCGGGAGCACAGATACGCAGTATTTT. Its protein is CASSPSGSTDTQYF.

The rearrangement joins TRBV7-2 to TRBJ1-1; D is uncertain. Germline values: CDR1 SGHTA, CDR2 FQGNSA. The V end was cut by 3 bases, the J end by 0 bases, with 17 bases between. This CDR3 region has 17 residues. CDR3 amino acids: CASSFSGRRRMNTEAFF. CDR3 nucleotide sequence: TGTGCCAGCAGCTTTTCGGGGAGGAGAAGAATGAACACTGAAGCTTTCTTT. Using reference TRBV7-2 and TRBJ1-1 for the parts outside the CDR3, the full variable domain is GAGVSQSPSNKVTEKGKDVELRCDPISGHTALYWYRQSLGQGLEFLIYFQGNSAPDKSGLPSDRFSAERTGGSVSTLTIQRTQQEDSAVYLCASSFSGRRRMNTEAFFGQGTRLTVV.

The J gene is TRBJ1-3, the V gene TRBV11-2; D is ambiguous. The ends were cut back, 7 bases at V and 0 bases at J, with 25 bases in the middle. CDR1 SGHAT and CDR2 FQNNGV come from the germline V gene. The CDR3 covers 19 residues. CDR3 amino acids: CASTPTDGGTYYSGNTIYF. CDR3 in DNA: TGTGCCAGCACCCCGACGGATGGCGGCACCTACTACTCTGGAAACACCATATATTTT.

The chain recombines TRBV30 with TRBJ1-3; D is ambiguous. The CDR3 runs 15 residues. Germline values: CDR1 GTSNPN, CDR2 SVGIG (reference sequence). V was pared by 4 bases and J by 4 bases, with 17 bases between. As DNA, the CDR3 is TGTGCCTGGACCTCCAAAGGGTCGTCCGGAAACACCATATATTTT. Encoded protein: CAWTSKGSSGNTIYF.